The 5 T cell receptor beta chains listed next were all sequenced from one sample in a study of cytomegalovirus exposure and HLA in healthy donors. This PCR relied on a set of 60 Vbeta primers and 13 Jbeta primers. TCRdb's copy holds only in-frame clones and misses some; the assay was immunoSEQ multiplex PCR. The table lists around 140,000 clones, 77% of them singletons. The specimen sequenced was PBMCs. Every receptor here comes from a woman aged 40 to 49 in good health and CMV-seronegative.

The chain carries TRBV27 and TRBJ2-3, with 7 bases identical to TRBD2. V lost 7 bases to trimming and J lost 1 base; unmatched junction nucleotides: 8. The CDR3 has 15 amino acids. Germline V gene data show CDR1 as MNHEY and CDR2 as SMNVEV (reference sequence). The CDR3 is CASTLRGVGTDTQYF. The DNA for the CDR3 is TGTGCCAGCACCCTTCGGGGGGTTGGCACAGATACGCAGTATTTT.

In its sample, this clone was seen a few times. This sequence joins TRBV10-3 and TRBJ2-5; D is possibly TRBD1 (5 bases). V lost 5 bases and J lost 5, with 12 bases in between. The CDR3 is 13 residues long. From germline, CDR1 is ENHRY and CDR2 SYGVKD. CDR3 region: CAISRQNRETQYF. The CDR3 coding sequence is TGTGCCATCAGTCGACAGAACCGTGAGACCCAGTACTTC.

The chain links TRBV6-5 to TRBJ1-5; 9 bases align to TRBD1. V lost 6 bases, J lost 10 bases, and 10 bases stayed unmatched. This CDR3 has 14 residues. The germline gives CDR1 MNHEY, CDR2 SVGAGI. The CDR3 DNA sequence: TGTGCCAGCAGGGGGGGACAGGGTGGTACTCCCCAGCATTTT. It yields the protein CASRGGQGGTPQHF.

This chain links TRBV6-1 with TRBJ2-5, with 9 positions matching TRBD2. The CDR3 loop spans 15 amino acids. Germline values: CDR1 MNHNS, CDR2 SASEGT. With V trimmed by 6 bases and J by 3 bases, 8 bases remained unmatched. CDR3 sequence: CASSPGLAGEETQYF. The CDR3, as DNA: TGTGCCAGCAGCCCGGGACTAGCTGGTGAAGAGACCCAGTACTTC.

The chain employs TRBV5-1 and TRBJ2-1, with 9 bases matching TRBD2. CDR3 length: 13 amino acids. V was pared by 5 bases and J by 7 bases, with 4 bases of the junction left unmatched. Germline V gives CDR1 SGHRS, CDR2 YFSETQ. CDR3 bases: TGCGCCAGCAGGGCTAGCGGGGCTAATGAGCAGTTCTTC. This sequence encodes CASRASGANEQFF.